This T cell receptor (beta chain) was captured by sequencing in a study of T cell repertoires in cytomegalovirus infection. Study details: Indications of both CMV infection and matching HLA type were provided by public TCR beta signatures. General observations from the study: There were HLA-C-restricted CMV-specific TCR beta clonotypes dominating the ex vivo response.

Regarding this clonotype: Antigen specificity is unknown.

CDR3 length: 14 amino acids. The V segment lost 1 base and the J segment 1 base; nucleotides outside the gene matches: 0. Germline V gene sequence: CDR1 DFQATT, CDR2 SNEGSKA (reference sequence). TCRdb fed the reads into MiXCR, producing one record per CDR3 protein. The table has around 300,000 distinct CDR3 sequences, over 7.5% seen once. The chain recombines TRBV20-1 with TRBJ2-1, with 8 bases that match TRBD2. This receptor was identified in a human donor in good health (CMV status not recorded). Some clones in this sample may be carry-over from other donors' samples. Material: PBMCs. This CDR3 is CSARAGGSYNEQFF. The CDR3 DNA reads as TGCAGTGCTAGAGCGGGAGGGTCCTACAATGAGCAGTTCTTC.